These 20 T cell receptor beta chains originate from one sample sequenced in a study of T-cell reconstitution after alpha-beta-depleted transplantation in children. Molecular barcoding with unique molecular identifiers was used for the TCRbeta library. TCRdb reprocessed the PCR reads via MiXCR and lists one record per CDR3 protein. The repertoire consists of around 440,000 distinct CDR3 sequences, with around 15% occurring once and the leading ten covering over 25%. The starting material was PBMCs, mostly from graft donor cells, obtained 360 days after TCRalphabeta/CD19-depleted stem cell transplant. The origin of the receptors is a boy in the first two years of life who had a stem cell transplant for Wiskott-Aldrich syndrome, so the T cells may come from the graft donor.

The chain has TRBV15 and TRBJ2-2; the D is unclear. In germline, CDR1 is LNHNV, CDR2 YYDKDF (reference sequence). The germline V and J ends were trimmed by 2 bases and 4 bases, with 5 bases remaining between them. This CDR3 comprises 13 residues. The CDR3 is CATSRKTTGELFF. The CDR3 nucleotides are TGTGCCACCAGCAGAAAAACCACCGGGGAGCTGTTTTTT.

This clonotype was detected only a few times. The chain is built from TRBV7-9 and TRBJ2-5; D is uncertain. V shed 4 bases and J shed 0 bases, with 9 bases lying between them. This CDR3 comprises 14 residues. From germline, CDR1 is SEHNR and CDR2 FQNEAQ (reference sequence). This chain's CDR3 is CASSSQSYQETQYF. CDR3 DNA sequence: TGTGCCAGCAGCTCCCAATCGTACCAAGAGACCCAGTACTTC.

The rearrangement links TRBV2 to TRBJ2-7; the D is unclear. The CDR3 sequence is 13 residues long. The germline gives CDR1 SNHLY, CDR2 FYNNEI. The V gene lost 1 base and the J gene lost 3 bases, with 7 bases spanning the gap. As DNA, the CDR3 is TGTGCCAGCAGTGAAGAAAGTTACTACGAGCAGTACTTC. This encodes CASSEESYYEQYF.

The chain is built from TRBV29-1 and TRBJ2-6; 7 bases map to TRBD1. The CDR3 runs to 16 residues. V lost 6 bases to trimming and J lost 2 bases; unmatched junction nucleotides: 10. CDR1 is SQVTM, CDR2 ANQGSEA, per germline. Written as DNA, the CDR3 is TGCAGCGTAACACAGGGGTGGCTGGCTGGGGCCAACGTCCTGACTTTC. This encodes CSVTQGWLAGANVLTF.

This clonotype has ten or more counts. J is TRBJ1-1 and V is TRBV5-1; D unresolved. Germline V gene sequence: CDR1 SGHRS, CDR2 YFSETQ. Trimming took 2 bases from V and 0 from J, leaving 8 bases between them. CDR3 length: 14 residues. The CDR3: CASSFDPMNTEAFF. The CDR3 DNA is TGCGCCAGCAGCTTCGACCCGATGAACACTGAAGCTTTCTTT.

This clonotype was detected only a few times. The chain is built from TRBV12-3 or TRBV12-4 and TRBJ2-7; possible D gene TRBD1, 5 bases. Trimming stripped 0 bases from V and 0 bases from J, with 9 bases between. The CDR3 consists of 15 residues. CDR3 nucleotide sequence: TGTGCCAGCAGTTTAGCTCAGGGCGGCTCCTACGAGCAGTACTTC. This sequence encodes CASSLAQGGSYEQYF.

The CDR3 sequence is CASNAALSNQPQHF. The CDR3 DNA follows: TGTGCCAGTAATGCGGCCCTTAGCAATCAGCCCCAGCATTTT. This chain uses TRBV19 with TRBJ1-5; D unclear. V was trimmed by 7 bases and J by 0 bases, leaving 10 bases between them. CDR3 size: 14 residues. Per germline, CDR1 LNHDA and CDR2 SQIVND (reference sequence).

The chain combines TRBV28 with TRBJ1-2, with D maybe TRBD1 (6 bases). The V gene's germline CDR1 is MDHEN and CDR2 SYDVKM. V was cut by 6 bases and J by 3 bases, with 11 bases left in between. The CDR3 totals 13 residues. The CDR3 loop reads CASRLQGYYGYTF. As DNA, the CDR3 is TGTGCCAGCAGGCTACAGGGTTACTATGGCTACACCTTC.

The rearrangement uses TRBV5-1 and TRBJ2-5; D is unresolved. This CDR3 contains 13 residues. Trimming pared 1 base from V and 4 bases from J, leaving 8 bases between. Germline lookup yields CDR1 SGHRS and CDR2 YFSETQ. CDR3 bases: TGCGCCAGCAGCTTGTCCGAGCGAGAGACCCAGTACTTC. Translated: CASSLSERETQYF.

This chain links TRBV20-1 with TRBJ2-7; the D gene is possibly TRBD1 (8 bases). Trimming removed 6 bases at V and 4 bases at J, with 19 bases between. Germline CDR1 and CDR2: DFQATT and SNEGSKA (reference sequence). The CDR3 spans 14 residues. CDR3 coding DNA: TGCAGTGCCGGGGGGCGACAGGGGCCTTACGAGCAGTACTTC. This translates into CSAGGRQGPYEQYF.

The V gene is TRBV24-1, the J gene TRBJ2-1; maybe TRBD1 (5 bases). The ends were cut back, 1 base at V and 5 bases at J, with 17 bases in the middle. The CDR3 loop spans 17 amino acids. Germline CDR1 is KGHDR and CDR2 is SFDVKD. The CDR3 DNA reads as TGTGCCACCAGTGATTTAGTCCTGGCAGGGCAACACAATGAGCAGTTCTTC. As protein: CATSDLVLAGQHNEQFF.

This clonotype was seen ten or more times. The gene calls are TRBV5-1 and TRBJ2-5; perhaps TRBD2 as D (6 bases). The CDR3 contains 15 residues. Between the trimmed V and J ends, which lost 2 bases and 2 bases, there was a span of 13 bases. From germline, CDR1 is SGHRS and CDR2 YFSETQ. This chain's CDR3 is CASSLKAGTQETQYF. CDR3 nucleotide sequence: TGCGCCAGCAGCTTAAAAGCGGGCACTCAAGAGACCCAGTACTTC.

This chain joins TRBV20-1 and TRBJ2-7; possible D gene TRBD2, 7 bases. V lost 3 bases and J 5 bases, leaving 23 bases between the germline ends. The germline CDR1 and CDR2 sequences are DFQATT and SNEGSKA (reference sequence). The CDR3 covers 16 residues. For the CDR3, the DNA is TGCAGTGCTAGTCGTACGCGGGGGCTCGAGAATAACGAGCAGTACTTC. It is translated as CSASRTRGLENNEQYF.

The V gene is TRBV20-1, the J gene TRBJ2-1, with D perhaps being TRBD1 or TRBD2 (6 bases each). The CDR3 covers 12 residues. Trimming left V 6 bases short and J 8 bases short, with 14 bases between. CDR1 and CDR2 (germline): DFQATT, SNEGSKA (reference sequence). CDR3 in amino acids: CSAPSRGDEQFF. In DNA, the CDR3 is TGCAGTGCCCCTTCTAGGGGGGATGAGCAGTTCTTC.

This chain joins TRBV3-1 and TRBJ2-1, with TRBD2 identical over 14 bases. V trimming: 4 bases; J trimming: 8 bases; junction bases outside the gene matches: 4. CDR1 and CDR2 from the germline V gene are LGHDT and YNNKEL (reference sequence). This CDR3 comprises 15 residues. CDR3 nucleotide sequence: TGTGCCAGCAGCCTTCGACTAGCGGGGGGGGATGAGCAGTTCTTC. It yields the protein CASSLRLAGGDEQFF.

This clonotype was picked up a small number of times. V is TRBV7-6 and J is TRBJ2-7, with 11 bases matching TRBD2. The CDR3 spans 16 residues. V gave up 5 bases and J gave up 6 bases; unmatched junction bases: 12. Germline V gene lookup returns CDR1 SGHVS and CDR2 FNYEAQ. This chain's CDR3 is CASSLSRLAGMSEQYF. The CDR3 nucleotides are TGTGCCAGCAGCCTGAGTCGACTAGCGGGAATGAGCGAGCAGTACTTC. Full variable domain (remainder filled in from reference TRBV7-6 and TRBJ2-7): GAGVSQSPRYKVTKRGQDVALRCDPISGHVSLYWYRQALGQGPEFLTYFNYEAQQDKSGLPNDRFSAERPEGSISTLTIQRTEQRDSAMYRCASSLSRLAGMSEQYFGPGTRLTVT.

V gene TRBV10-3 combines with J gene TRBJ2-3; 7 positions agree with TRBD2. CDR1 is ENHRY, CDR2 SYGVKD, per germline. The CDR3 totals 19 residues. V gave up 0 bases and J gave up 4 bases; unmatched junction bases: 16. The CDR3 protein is CAISESKRVRGFGADTQYF. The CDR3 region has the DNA TGTGCCATCAGTGAGTCGAAGAGGGTGCGGGGGTTCGGGGCAGATACGCAGTATTTT.

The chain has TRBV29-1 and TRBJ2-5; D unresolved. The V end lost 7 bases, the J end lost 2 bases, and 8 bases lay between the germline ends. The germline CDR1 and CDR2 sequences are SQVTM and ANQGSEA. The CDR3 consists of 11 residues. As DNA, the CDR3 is TGCAGCGGGACGATTCAAGAGACCCAGTACTTC. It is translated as CSGTIQETQYF. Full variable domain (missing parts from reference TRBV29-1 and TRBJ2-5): SAVISQKPSRDICQRGTSLTIQCQVDSQVTMMFWYRQQPGQSLTLIATANQGSEATYESGFVIDKFPISRPNLTFSTLTVSNMSPEDSSIYLCSGTIQETQYFGPGTRLLVL.

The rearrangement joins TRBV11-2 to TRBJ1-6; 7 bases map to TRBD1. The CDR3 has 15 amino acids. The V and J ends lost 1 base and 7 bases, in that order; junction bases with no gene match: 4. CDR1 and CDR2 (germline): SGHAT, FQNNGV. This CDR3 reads CASSLVQGGNSPLHF. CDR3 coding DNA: TGTGCCAGCAGCTTAGTCCAGGGGGGAAATTCACCCCTCCACTTT.

The CDR3 nucleotides are TGTGCCAGCAGTTCCCGGGGAGGGTCTGACGAGCAGTACTTC. It encodes CASSSRGGSDEQYF. The chain employs TRBV6-5 and TRBJ2-7, with 7 bases aligning to TRBD2. The CDR3 is 14 amino acids. Trimming took 4 bases from V and 5 from J; bases not matched to a gene: 8. The germline CDR1 and CDR2 sequences are MNHEY and SVGAGI.